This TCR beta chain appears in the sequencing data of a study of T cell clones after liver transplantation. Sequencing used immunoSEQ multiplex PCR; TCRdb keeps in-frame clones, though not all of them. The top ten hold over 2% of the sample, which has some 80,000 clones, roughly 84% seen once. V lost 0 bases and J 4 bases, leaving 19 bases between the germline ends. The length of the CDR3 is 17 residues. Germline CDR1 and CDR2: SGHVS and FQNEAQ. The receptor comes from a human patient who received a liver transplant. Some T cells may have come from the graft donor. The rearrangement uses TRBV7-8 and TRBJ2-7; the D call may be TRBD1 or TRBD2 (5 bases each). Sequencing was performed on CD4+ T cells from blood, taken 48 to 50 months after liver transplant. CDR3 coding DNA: TGTGCCAGCAGCTTAGCGGGTCCGACAGAGGGGTTATACGAGCAGTACTTC. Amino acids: CASSLAGPTEGLYEQYF.